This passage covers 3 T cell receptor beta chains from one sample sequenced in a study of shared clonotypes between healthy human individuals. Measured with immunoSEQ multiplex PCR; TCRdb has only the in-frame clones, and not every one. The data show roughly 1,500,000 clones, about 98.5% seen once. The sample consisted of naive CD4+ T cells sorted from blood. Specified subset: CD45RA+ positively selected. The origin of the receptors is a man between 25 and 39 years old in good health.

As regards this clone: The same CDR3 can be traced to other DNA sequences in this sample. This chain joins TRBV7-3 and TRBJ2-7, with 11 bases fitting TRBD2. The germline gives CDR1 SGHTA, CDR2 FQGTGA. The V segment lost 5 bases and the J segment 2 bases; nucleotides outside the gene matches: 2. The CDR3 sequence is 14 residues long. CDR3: CASSRLAGPYEQYF. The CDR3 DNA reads TGTGCCAGCAGCCGACTAGCGGGGCCCTACGAGCAGTACTTC.

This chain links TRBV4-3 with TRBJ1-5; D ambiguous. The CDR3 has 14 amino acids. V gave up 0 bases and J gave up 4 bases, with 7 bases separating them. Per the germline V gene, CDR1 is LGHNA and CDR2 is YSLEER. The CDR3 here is CASSQDWQNQPQHF. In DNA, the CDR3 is TGCGCCAGCAGCCAAGATTGGCAGAATCAGCCCCAGCATTTT.

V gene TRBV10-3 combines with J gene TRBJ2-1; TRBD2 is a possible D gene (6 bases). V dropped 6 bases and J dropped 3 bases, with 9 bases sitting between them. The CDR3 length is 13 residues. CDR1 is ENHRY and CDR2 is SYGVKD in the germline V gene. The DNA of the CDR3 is TGTGCCATCAGGGAGCGGGTCTACAATGAGCAGTTCTTC. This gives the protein CAIRERVYNEQFF.